The 3 T cell receptor beta chains below all came from one sample that was sequenced in a study of cytomegalovirus exposure and HLA in healthy donors. It was with 60 Vbeta and 13 Jbeta primers that the PCR ran. Only in-frame clones appear in the TCRdb table, and some are missing; sequencing was by immunoSEQ multiplex PCR. The sample consists of roughly 180,000 clones, over 70% of them appearing once. The sequenced sample consisted of PBMCs. All receptors derive from a woman aged 25 to 45 in good health and CMV-seropositive.

The V gene is TRBV27, the J gene TRBJ1-5; 7 nucleotides agree with TRBD1. In germline, CDR1 is MNHEY, CDR2 SMNVEV (reference sequence). V gave up 6 bases and J gave up 3 bases; unmatched junction bases: 5. The CDR3 length is 14 residues. CDR3 DNA: TGTGCCAGCAGGGTGACAGGGATCAATCAGCCCCAGCATTTT. This sequence encodes CASRVTGINQPQHF.

V and J are TRBV5-1 and TRBJ1-2; the D gene is possibly TRBD1 (6 bases). V was shortened by 3 bases and J by 8 bases, with 17 bases between the two germline ends. The germline V gene encodes CDR1 SGHRS and CDR2 YFSETQ. The length of the CDR3 is 14 residues. CDR3 region: CASSSNRDKGGYTF. In DNA, the CDR3 is TGCGCCAGCAGCTCGAACCGGGACAAGGGAGGCTACACCTTC.

The V and J genes are TRBV7-2 and TRBJ2-7; no clear D. Trimming pared 1 base from V and 8 bases from J, leaving 15 bases between. This CDR3 comprises 14 residues. Germline V CDR1 and CDR2: SGHTA, FQGNSA. The CDR3 DNA reads TGTGCCAGCAGCTTAGGAGGAAACGAAAACAAGCAGTACTTC. Amino acids: CASSLGGNENKQYF.